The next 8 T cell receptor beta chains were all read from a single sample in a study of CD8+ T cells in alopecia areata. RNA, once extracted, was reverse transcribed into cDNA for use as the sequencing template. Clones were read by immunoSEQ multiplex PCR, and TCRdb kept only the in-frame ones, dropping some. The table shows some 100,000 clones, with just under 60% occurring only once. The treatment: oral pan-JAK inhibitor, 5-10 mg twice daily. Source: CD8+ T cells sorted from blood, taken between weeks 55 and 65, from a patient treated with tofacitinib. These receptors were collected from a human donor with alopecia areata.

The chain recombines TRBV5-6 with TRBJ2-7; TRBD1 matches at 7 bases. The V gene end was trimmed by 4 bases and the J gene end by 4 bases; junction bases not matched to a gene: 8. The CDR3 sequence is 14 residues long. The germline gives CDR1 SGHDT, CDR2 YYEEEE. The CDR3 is CASSPRDSSYEQYF. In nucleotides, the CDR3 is TGTGCCAGCAGCCCCCGGGACAGCAGTTACGAGCAGTACTTC.

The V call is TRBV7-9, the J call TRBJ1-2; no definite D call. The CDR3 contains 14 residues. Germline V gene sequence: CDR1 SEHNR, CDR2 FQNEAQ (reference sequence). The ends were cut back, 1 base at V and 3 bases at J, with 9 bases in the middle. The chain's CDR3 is CASSLGGPDYGYTF. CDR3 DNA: TGTGCCAGCAGCTTAGGCGGCCCCGACTATGGCTACACCTTC.

In nucleotides, the CDR3 is TGTGCCAGCAGCATGACTGTGACTTCCTATGGCTACACCTTC. The encoded protein is CASSMTVTSYGYTF. The V gene is TRBV7-9, the J gene TRBJ1-2; D is undetermined. CDR3 length: 14 amino acids. The germline V gene encodes CDR1 SEHNR and CDR2 FQNEAQ (reference sequence). V gave up 5 bases and J gave up 4 bases, with 14 bases separating them.

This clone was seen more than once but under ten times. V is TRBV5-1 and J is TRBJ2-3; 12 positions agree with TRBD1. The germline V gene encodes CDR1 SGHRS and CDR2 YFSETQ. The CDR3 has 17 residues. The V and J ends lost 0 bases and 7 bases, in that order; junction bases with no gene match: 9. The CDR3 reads CASSLAWGTGGGNTQYF. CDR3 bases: TGCGCCAGCAGCTTGGCCTGGGGGACAGGGGGCGGAAATACGCAGTATTTT. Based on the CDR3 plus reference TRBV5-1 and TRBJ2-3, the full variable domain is KAGVTQTPRYLIKTRGQQVTLSCSPISGHRSVSWYQQTPGQGLQFLFEYFSETQRNKGNFPGRFSGRQFSNSRSEMNVSTLELGDSALYLCASSLAWGTGGGNTQYFGPGTRLTVL.

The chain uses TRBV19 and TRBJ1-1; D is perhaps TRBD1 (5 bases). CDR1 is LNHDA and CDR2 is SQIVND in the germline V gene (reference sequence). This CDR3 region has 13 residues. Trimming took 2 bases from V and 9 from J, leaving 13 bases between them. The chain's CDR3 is CASSISSRQKAFF. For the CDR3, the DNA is TGTGCCAGTAGTATAAGTAGTCGACAGAAAGCTTTCTTT.

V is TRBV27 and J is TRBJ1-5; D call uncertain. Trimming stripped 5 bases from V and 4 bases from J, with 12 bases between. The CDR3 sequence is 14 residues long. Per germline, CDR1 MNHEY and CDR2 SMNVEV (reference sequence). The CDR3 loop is CASSQSGANQPQHF. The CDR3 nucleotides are TGTGCCAGCAGTCAAAGCGGTGCAAATCAGCCCCAGCATTTT.

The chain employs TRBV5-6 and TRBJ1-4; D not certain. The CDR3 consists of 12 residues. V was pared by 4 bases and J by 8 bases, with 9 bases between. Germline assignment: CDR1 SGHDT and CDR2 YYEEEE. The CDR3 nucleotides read TGTGCCAGCAGCCTGGGAGGCGAAAAACTGTTTTTT. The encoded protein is CASSLGGEKLFF.

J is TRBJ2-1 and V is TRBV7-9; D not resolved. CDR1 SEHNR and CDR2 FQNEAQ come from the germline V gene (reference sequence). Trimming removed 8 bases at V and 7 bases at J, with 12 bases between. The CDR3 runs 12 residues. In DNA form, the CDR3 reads TGTGCCAGCTGGGTCTACCCTAATGAGCAGTTCTTC. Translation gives CASWVYPNEQFF.